This T cell receptor beta chain was captured in a study of blood T cell repertoires in COVID-19. The germline V gene has CDR1 MNHEY and CDR2 SVGEGT. Deletions cut 0 bases from V and 6 bases from J, with 11 bases between. The CDR3 contains 14 residues. This table comes from immunoSEQ multiplex PCR, and its TCRdb copy is limited to in-frame clones, with some not included. This sample carries approximately 170,000 clones, about four fifths of them seen once, and the ten largest clones take around 3.6%. The sequence derives from a woman aged 50 to 65 in a cohort exposed to, infected with or recovered from COVID-19 (not recorded which). The chain couples TRBV6-2 or TRBV6-3 to TRBJ1-2; D is unclear. Sequencing was carried out using PBMCs or T cells enriched from blood (not recorded which). For the CDR3, the DNA is TGTGCCAGCAGTTACTCGATACGCTATCATGGCTACACCTTC. Its translation: CASSYSIRYHGYTF.